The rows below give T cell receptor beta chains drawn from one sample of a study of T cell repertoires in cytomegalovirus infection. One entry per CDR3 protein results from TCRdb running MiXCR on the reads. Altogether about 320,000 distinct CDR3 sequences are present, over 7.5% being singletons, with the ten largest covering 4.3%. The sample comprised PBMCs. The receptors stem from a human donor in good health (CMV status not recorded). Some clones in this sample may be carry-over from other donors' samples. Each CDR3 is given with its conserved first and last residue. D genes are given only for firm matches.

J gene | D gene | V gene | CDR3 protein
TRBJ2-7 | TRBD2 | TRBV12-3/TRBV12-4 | CASSRSGGRGHEQYF
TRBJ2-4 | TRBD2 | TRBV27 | CASIAGGPAKNIQYF
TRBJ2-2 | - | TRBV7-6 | CASSLGRGPAGTGELFF
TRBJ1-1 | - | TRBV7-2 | CASSLNAVPNTEAFF
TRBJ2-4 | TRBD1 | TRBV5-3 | CASRQGVDLAKNIQYF
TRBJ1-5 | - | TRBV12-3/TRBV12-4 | CASSWGRDLGQPQHF
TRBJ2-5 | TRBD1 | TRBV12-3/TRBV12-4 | CASSYNQGARGETQYF
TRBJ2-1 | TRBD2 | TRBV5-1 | CASSPPWASGGNEQFF
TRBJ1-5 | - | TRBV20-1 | CSAWPGRSYSNQPQHF
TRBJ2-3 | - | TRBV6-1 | CASSERGGGGAQYF
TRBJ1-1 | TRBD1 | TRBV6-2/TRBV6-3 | CASSRQGEYTEAFF
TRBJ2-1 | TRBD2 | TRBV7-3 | CASSPVGAGGPYNEQFF
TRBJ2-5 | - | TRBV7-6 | CASNLEGTQYF
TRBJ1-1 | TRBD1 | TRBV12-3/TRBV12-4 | CASSPKQGPRGTEAFF
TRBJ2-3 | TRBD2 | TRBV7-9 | CASSLGLAGGSTDTQYF
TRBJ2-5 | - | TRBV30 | CAWSEGQETQYF
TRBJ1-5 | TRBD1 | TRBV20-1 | CSARADRGRLSNQPQHF
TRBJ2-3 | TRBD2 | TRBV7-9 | CASSLEPSGTSALTDTQYF
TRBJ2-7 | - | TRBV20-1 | CSARDRVGTHEQYF
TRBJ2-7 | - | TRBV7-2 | CASSLEGWHEQYF
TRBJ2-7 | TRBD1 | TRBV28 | CASSLPPGTGLGVEQYF
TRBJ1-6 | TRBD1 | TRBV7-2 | CASSPQGQGISPLHF
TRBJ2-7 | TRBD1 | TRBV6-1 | CASSEVTGGYEQYF
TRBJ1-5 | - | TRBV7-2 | CASSLFSTQGQPQHF
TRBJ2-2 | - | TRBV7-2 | CASSFTLARISGELFF
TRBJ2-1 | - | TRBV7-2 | CASSLELEVEQFF
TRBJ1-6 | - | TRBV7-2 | CAIKGGATYNSPLHF
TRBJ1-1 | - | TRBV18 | CASSPGRQMNTEAFF
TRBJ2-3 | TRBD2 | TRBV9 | CASSVVGAGGPLKADTQYF
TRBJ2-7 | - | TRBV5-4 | CASSYREGEQYF
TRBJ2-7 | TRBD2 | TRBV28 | CASSPGLAGGPYEQYF
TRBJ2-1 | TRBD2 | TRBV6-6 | CASINLAGGQYNEQFF
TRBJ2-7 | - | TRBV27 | CASSANILEYEQYF
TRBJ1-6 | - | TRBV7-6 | CASSAMTGMHSPLHF
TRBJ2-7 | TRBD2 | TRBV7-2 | CASALRMGGLAGPYEQYF
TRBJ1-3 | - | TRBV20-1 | CSARRGSGNTIYF
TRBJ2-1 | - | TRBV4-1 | CASSQNPSSYNEQFF
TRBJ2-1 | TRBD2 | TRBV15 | CATSYPGGYNEQFF
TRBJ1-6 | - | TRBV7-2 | CASTRPGGGTTLHF
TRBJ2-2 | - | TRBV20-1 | CSAPLGLRAGELFF
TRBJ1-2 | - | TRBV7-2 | CASSPYDRGYTF
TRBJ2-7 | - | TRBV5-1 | CASSNPTRLGGNEQYF
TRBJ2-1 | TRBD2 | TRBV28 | CASSFVRTSGDNEQFF
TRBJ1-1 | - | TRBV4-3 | CASSQRTANTEAFF
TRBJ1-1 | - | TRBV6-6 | CASSYRAKNTEAFF
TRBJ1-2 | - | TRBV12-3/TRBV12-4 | CASTRGFGYTF
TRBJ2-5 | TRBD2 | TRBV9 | CASSELAGPQETQYF
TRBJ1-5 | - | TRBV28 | CASSQDGERQPQHF
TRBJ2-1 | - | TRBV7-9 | CASSLSSPGNEQFF
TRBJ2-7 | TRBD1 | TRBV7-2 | CASSPPGTGNHEQYF